This T cell receptor (beta chain) stems from a study of cytomegalovirus exposure and HLA in healthy donors. In the study overall: An earlier analysis identified 120 million or so unique TCR beta sequences in some 180 million T cells. The Caucasian-associated ancestry cluster held over 80% of 398 genotyped donors. Points from the study as a whole: Several of the most significant clusters appeared, in a later analysis, to be linked to common viral pathogens. Available immune exposure information was restricted to CMV serostatus only.

The PCR used 60 Vbeta and 13 Jbeta primers. Method: immunoSEQ multiplex PCR; TCRdb's copy keeps in-frame clones and lacks some. This table has under 200,000 clones, around 75% appearing once. In regard to this clone: Its specificity is not known.

This sequence was found in a male donor in good health and CMV-seronegative. Sequenced: PBMCs.

The CDR3 region has the DNA TGTGCCACCCAGGGGGACAGGGCCCCCTATGGCTACACCTTC. Residues: CATQGDRAPYGYTF. The chain links TRBV18 to TRBJ1-2; TRBD1 matches 9 bases. Losses at the gene ends were 10 bases for V and 4 bases for J; bases not matched to a gene: 10. Per germline, CDR1 KGHSH and CDR2 LQKENI. This CDR3 has 14 residues.